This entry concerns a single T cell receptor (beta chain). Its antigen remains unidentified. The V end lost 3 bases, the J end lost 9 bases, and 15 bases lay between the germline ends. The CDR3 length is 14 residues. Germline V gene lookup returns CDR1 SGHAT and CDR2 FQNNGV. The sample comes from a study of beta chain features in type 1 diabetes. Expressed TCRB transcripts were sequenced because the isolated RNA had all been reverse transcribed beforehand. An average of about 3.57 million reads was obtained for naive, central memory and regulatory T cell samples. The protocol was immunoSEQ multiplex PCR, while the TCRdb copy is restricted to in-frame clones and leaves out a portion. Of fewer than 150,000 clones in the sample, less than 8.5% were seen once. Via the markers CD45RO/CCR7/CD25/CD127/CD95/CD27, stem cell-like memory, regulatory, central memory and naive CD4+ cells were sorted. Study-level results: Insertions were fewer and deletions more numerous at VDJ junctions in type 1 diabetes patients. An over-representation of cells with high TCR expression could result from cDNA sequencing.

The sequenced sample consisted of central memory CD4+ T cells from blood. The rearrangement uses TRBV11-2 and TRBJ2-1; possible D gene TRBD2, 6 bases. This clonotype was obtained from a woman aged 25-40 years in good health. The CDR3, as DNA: TGTGCCAGCAGCTTGCCGGGGGTGACGAGTGAGCAGTTCTTC. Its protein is CASSLPGVTSEQFF.